The rows below give T cell receptor beta chains drawn from one sample of a study of cytomegalovirus exposure and HLA in healthy donors. Some clones are missing from TCRdb's copy, which holds only in-frame ones; the method was immunoSEQ multiplex PCR. Here the sample spans roughly 140,000 clones, around 79% being singletons. The material sequenced was PBMCs. The receptors originated from a human donor in good health. Both conserved end residues are part of each CDR3. The D gene is left open where the match is weak. Only some rows state a clone size, as once, few, many or a class for expanded clones.

size	V	J	D	DNA	CDR3
-	TRBV5-6	TRBJ1-2	TRBD1	TGTGCCAGCAGTCTGGGACAGTTGACCTATGGCTACCCCTTC	CASSLGQLTYGYPF
-	TRBV30	TRBJ1-3	TRBD1	TGTGCCTGGAGTACAGGGGGAGTATCTGGAAACACCATATATTTT	CAWSTGGVSGNTIYF
-	TRBV7-9	TRBJ2-1	TRBD2	TGTGCCAGCAGCCCCGTCGCTAGCGGGAGTACCGATGAGCAGTTCTTC	CASSPVASGSTDEQFF
-	TRBV4-3	TRBJ2-1	-	TGCGCCAGCAGTCGTCGGTCCTACCTTAATGAGCAGTTCTTC	CASSRRSYLNEQFF
-	TRBV27	TRBJ2-2	TRBD2	TGTGCCAGCACGGGGGGGACCACCGGGGAGCTGTTTTTT	CASTGGTTGELFF
-	TRBV7-9	TRBJ2-7	TRBD1	TGTGCCAGCAGCTCTACAGGGGATTGGCACTACGAGCAGTACTTC	CASSSTGDWHYEQYF
few	TRBV28	TRBJ2-5	-	TGTGCCAGCAGTTTAATTGCAGGGAGGCTGGAGACCCAGTACTTC	CASSLIAGRLETQYF
-	TRBV5-6	TRBJ1-4	-	TGTGCCAGCAGACTCGCAGGAGGCCCATCAGGTGAAAAACTGTTTTTT	CASRLAGGPSGEKLFF
-	TRBV7-9	TRBJ2-5	TRBD2	TGTGCCAGCAGCTTAGCAGGGACTAGCGGGAGAGAGACCCAGTACTTC	CASSLAGTSGRETQYF
-	TRBV6-5	TRBJ1-5	-	TGTGCCAGCAGACGCGGGAGGAATCAGCCCCAGCATTTT	CASRRGRNQPQHF
-	TRBV7-2	TRBJ2-1	-	TGTGCCAGCAGCTTAGCTACGGGACTTAGGGCGTACAATGAGCAGTTCTTC	CASSLATGLRAYNEQFF
-	TRBV5-4	TRBJ2-5	TRBD2	TGTGCCATGGGCGGGGGGGCCTGGGAGACCCAGTACTTC	CAMGGGAWETQYF
-	TRBV7-2	TRBJ2-7	TRBD1	TGTGCCAGCAGCCCAGCCGGGACAGGGACCTACGAGCAGTACTTC	CASSPAGTGTYEQYF
-	TRBV4-2	TRBJ1-3	-	TGTGCCAGCAGCCAAGCGCGGGGATGGGATTCTGGAAACACCATATATTTT	CASSQARGWDSGNTIYF
-	TRBV14	TRBJ2-1	-	TGTGCCAGCAGCCCTCTAGATCTTGAGCAGTTCTTC	CASSPLDLEQFF
-	TRBV15	TRBJ2-7	-	TGTGCCACCAGCCGGGACATTTCCTACGAGCAGTACTTC	CATSRDISYEQYF
-	TRBV5-4	TRBJ1-2	TRBD1	TGTGCCAGCAGCTTGGACCAGAACAGGGGGCCCTATGGCTACACCTTC	CASSLDQNRGPYGYTF
-	TRBV15	TRBJ2-7	TRBD1	TGTGCCACCAGCCGGGACAGCTACTACGAGCAGTACTTC	CATSRDSYYEQYF
-	TRBV5-4	TRBJ2-3	-	TGTGCCAGCAGCTTGGGGGGGCTACTATCCACAGATACGCAGTATTTT	CASSLGGLLSTDTQYF
-	TRBV5-1	TRBJ1-2	-	TGCGCCAGCAGAAATGGCGGGGGCTACACCTTC	CASRNGGGYTF
once	TRBV5-1	TRBJ2-5	TRBD2	TGCGCCAGCAGCTCTGGACTAGCGGGAGGGCCGCTTCAAGAGACCCAGTACTTC	CASSSGLAGGPLQETQYF
-	TRBV18	TRBJ2-3	-	TGTGCCAGCTTGGAGGGCCTAGAAGATACGCAGTATTTT	CASLEGLEDTQYF
-	TRBV7-9	TRBJ1-1	TRBD1	TGTGCCAGCAGCATAAGGACAGGGGTCTCTTCGAACACTGAAGCTTTCTTT	CASSIRTGVSSNTEAFF
-	TRBV4-1	TRBJ1-2	-	TGCGCCAGCAGCCAAGTATTCAGGGATTCGGGCTACACCTTC	CASSQVFRDSGYTF
-	TRBV28	TRBJ1-3	-	TGTGCCAGCAGTTTCATTCAAGGAAACACCATATATTTT	CASSFIQGNTIYF
-	TRBV6-5	TRBJ1-1	-	TGTGCCAGCGGGCCGAGCACTCAAAGAGCTTTCTTT	CASGPSTQRAFF
-	TRBV27	TRBJ1-5	-	TGTGCCAGCACTACAGGCAATCAGCCCCAGCATTTT	CASTTGNQPQHF
-	TRBV11-2	TRBJ2-7	TRBD2	TGTGCCAGCAGCCCAAGGGGACTAGCGGGAGGGCAAACCCTCTACGAGCAGTACTTC	CASSPRGLAGGQTLYEQYF
-	TRBV19	TRBJ2-4	-	TGTGCCAGCAGTTACGCGGCGTTAGCCAAAAACATTCAGTACTTC	CASSYAALAKNIQYF
-	TRBV28	TRBJ1-1	-	TGTGCCAGCAGTTCCATCCCGACAGGCTCTGAAGCTTTCTTT	CASSSIPTGSEAFF
-	TRBV28	TRBJ2-2	TRBD2	TGTGCCAGCAGTTACCTTGGGGGGGAGAACACCGGGGAGCTGTTTTTT	CASSYLGGENTGELFF
-	TRBV19	TRBJ1-5	-	TGTGCTCCTCCATGGGGCGGCAATAGCAATCAGCCCCAGCATTTT	CAPPWGGNSNQPQHF
-	TRBV4-3	TRBJ2-5	-	TGCGCCAGCAGCCAAGATTGGACCCATCAGGGAGAGACCCAGTACTTC	CASSQDWTHQGETQYF
-	TRBV19	TRBJ2-1	-	TGTGCCAGTAGTGACAACTACAATGAGCAGTTCTTC	CASSDNYNEQFF
-	TRBV6-1	TRBJ1-1	-	TGTGCCAGCAGTGAAGTGCAGGGTACTGAAGCTTTCTTT	CASSEVQGTEAFF
once	TRBV19	TRBJ1-5	-	TGTGCCAGTAGTATTAAAGCCTGGGACAACCGATATCAGCCCCAGCATTTT	CASSIKAWDNRYQPQHF
-	TRBV27	TRBJ2-1	-	TGTGCCAGCAGTTTGAGCGGGTATGAGCTGATCTCCTACAATGAGCAGTTCTTC	CASSLSGYELISYNEQFF
-	TRBV27	TRBJ2-2	-	TGTGCCAGCATGTCGGGAGTGGAGCTGTTTTTT	CASMSGVELFF
once	TRBV6-5	TRBJ2-1	-	TGTGCCAGCAGAGCTCAGGGGCCCTACAATGAGCAGTTCTTC	CASRAQGPYNEQFF
-	TRBV5-1	TRBJ2-7	TRBD2	TGCGCCAGCAGCTTGACTAGCGGGGCAAACGTTCCCTACGAGCAGTACTTC	CASSLTSGANVPYEQYF
-	TRBV7-9	TRBJ2-7	TRBD2	TGTGCCAGCAGCTTAGATTCCGGGACTAGAGACGAGCAGTACTTC	CASSLDSGTRDEQYF
-	TRBV7-9	TRBJ2-7	-	TGTGCCAGCAGCCCCCAAAATTTAGCCTACGAGCAGTACTTC	CASSPQNLAYEQYF
-	TRBV9	TRBJ2-3	TRBD2	TGTGCCAGCAGCTCCGCCCTAGCGGGGCCGAGGACAGATACGCAGTATTTT	CASSSALAGPRTDTQYF
few	TRBV7-9	TRBJ1-1	TRBD1	TGTGCCAGCAGTGCTCCGGGACAGTCCTTGGGGAATACTGAAGCTTTCTTT	CASSAPGQSLGNTEAFF
-	TRBV15	TRBJ2-1	-	TGTGCCACCAGCCTCCGGGACTTCTCCTACAATGAGCAGTTCTTC	CATSLRDFSYNEQFF
-	TRBV7-2	TRBJ1-1	-	TGTGCCAGCAGCGGGGGGACCTTAAACACTGAAGCTTTCTTT	CASSGGTLNTEAFF
once	TRBV27	TRBJ2-1	TRBD2	TGTGCCAGCAGTTCGGGGACTAGCGGGGACAATGAGCAGTTCTTC	CASSSGTSGDNEQFF
-	TRBV19	TRBJ1-2	-	TGTGCCAGTAGTATATATCAGGGGAGGGACTATGGCTACACCTTC	CASSIYQGRDYGYTF
-	TRBV7-2	TRBJ2-7	TRBD2	TGTGCCAGCAGAGCCATAGGGAGCGGGAGTTACGAGCAGTACTTC	CASRAIGSGSYEQYF
-	TRBV30	TRBJ1-1	-	TGTGCCTGGAGTGGCTCCAGTAACACTGAAGCTTTCTTT	CAWSGSSNTEAFF
-	TRBV7-8	TRBJ1-2	-	TGTGCCAGCAGTACCCGGGACACCCGGTATGGCTACACCTTC	CASSTRDTRYGYTF
-	TRBV18	TRBJ2-6	-	TGTGCCAGCTCACCCCAGAAAGCTGGGGCCAACGTCCTGACTTTC	CASSPQKAGANVLTF
few	TRBV7-8	TRBJ2-1	-	TGTGCCAGCAGCTTAGCGTATAGAGGAAGCTCCTACAATGAGCAGTTCTTC	CASSLAYRGSSYNEQFF
-	TRBV10-1	TRBJ2-1	TRBD1	TGCGCCAGCAGTGAAGGGACAGGGGTACTCCAGTTCTTC	CASSEGTGVLQFF
once	TRBV4-2	TRBJ1-1	-	TGTGCCAGCAGCCCGTTAGAACAGGGCCCGATGAACACTGAAGCTTTCTTT	CASSPLEQGPMNTEAFF
-	TRBV28	TRBJ2-6	-	TGTGCCAGCAGTAATATGGGGGCCAACGTCCTGACTTTC	CASSNMGANVLTF